This TCR beta chain came from a study of T cell responses to AZD1222 COVID-19 vaccine (dated by TCRdb to about 2021). Background on the whole study: AZD1222 recipients whose second dose came at about 4 weeks and those whose second dose came at about 12 weeks were combined into one group, since spike-specific TCR depth and breadth did not differ between the two schedules. A total of 233 trial participants underwent TCR sequencing, of whom about 210 received two doses of AZD1222 and about 26 received two doses of the MenACWY control vaccine. Trial participants were enrolled by age into 18-55, 56-69 and 70-plus year subgroups, with about 150, 27 and 61 TCR-sequenced participants respectively.

The time point label of this sample denotes: baseline before first vaccination. Vaccinee samples came from UK trials COV001 and COV002, including a single-blind randomized controlled phase 2/3 trial of AZD1222 (ChAdOx1 nCoV-19) in healthy adults. For TCRbeta chain sequencing, PBMC samples were collected from trial participants at day 0 and at day 28 after the second dose. As for this clone: This clone's antigen is unknown. The sample holds no much larger clone one base away, and base qualities are not on file.

The CDR3 regions of human TCRbeta chains were analyzed by immunosequencing. The authors processed their data as follows. Repertoire TCRs were matched against a reference library of SARS-CoV-2-specific TCRs generated with the MIRA antigen-specificity platform. Breadth was defined as the fraction of unique TCRs that were SARS-CoV-2-associated, and depth was defined as the fraction of total T cells that were SARS-CoV-2-associated. Using the MIRA data, every spike-specific TCR was mapped to the spike region that the TCR reacted to and assigned to either a CD4 or a CD8 class. Log10-transformed breadth and depth values were compared by one-way ANOVA with Sidak's multiple comparisons tests. TCRdb provides this immuneACCESS table in a form limited to in-frame rearrangements. Some clones are lacking; in checked studies, under half of them reflect an unresolved V gene, and why the rest are absent is not known. V and J calls and clone size are those listed in that table; D and trimming were worked out from the DNA. The table for this sample lists about 120,000 clones; around 93% of them were counted only once. Of the sample, about 14% is held by the ten largest clones.

V drops 4 bases and J drops 8 bases, leaving 14 bases in between. The CDR3 holds 13 amino acids from the cysteine to the phenylalanine. Here the CDR3 DNA is all that survives: 39 bases in frame from base 1. From a lookup of the germline V gene (reference sequence), CDR1 and CDR2 are SEHNR and FQNEAQ. General conclusions and limits of the study: The 56-69-year group was small, and its depth increase did not reach significance, likely because of low power. Most participants were white British and females outnumbered males, and the authors suggested that clonal diversity may have been underestimated. Reportedly, close to half of the unique spike-specific TCRs recognized epitopes lying outside the regions that are mutated in the B.1.351 and B.1.1.7 variants. Conclusions about previously exposed vaccinees were limited because only six AZD1222 recipients were SARS-CoV-2 seropositive at baseline. Because no day 14 peak-response samples were available, the repertoires could be characterized only after the peak T cell response. The whole spike protein was spanned by vaccine-associated CD4 TCRs, and dominant responses were seen in regions 160-218 and 743-854. Spike-specific TCR breadth and depth rose significantly after two AZD1222 doses compared with day 0 and with MenACWY recipients.

The TCR comes from an adult in good health. Sequenced material: peripheral blood, taken on day 0 of AZD1222 vaccination. Rearrangement joined TRBV7-9 to TRBJ1-1; confidence is insufficient to name the D gene. The CDR3 protein sequence reads: CASSSASAYEAFF. The DNA reads TGTGCCAGCAGCTCCGCGAGCGCGTACGAAGCTTTCTTT. The full variable domain, completed from the reference TRBV7-9 and TRBJ1-1 proteins outside the CDR3, reads DTGVSQNPRHKITKRGQNVTFRCDPISEHNRLYWYRQTLGQGPEFLTYFQNEAQLEKSRLLSDRFSAERPKGSFSTLEIQRTEQGDSAMYLCASSSASAYEAFFGQGTRLTVV.